This passage covers 22 T cell receptor beta chains from one sample sequenced in a study of CD8+CD57+ T cells in acquired aplastic anemia. Genomic DNA templated the TCR beta VDJ and CDR3 profiling. TCRdb ran MiXCR on the reads and lists one entry per CDR3 protein. In the table there are roughly 80,000 distinct CDR3 sequences, less than 60% of which are singletons. The sample taken for sequencing was sorted CD4+, CD8+, or CD8+CD57+ T cells (not recorded which) from PBMCs. These receptor sequences come from a human donor in good health, serving as a control.

The chain recombines TRBV2 with TRBJ2-7; 9 bases fit TRBD2. The germline gives CDR1 SNHLY, CDR2 FYNNEI. The V gene end was trimmed by 6 bases and the J gene end by 0 bases; junction bases not matched to a gene: 3. The CDR3 totals 14 residues. The CDR3 nucleotides read TGTGCCAGCAGGATAGCGGGGGACTCCTACGAGCAGTACTTC. It is translated as CASRIAGDSYEQYF.

This clonotype was detected many times. The chain's CDR3 is CASRSVFGPSNQPQHF. The CDR3 DNA reads TGTGCCAGCAGGTCGGTTTTTGGGCCCAGCAATCAGCCCCAGCATTTT. The J gene is TRBJ1-5, the V gene TRBV6-1; D is uncertain. Per germline, CDR1 MNHNS and CDR2 SASEGT. Trimming removed 6 bases at V and 1 base at J, with 16 bases between. This CDR3 contains 16 residues.

The J gene is TRBJ1-2, the V gene TRBV5-6; the D gene is possibly TRBD1 (6 bases). CDR3 length: 16 residues. Per germline, CDR1 SGHDT and CDR2 YYEEEE. V was trimmed by 0 bases and J by 7 bases, leaving 19 bases between them. The CDR3 coding sequence is TGTGCCAGCAGCTTGGGGAGTTGGGGGGGCCTACGTGGCTACACCTTC. It encodes CASSLGSWGGLRGYTF.

The sample holds many counts of this clonotype. This chain links TRBV6-1 with TRBJ1-5; 10 nucleotides align to TRBD1. Germline loops: CDR1 MNHNS, CDR2 SASEGT. The CDR3 sequence is 15 residues long. V shed 5 bases, J shed 4 bases, and the junction held 5 bases outside the gene matches. DNA of the CDR3: TGTGCCAGCAGTAAGCGGGACAGGGGAAATCAGCCCCAGCATTTT. This translates into CASSKRDRGNQPQHF.

This clonotype turned up a few times. V is TRBV25-1 and J is TRBJ2-3; TRBD2 matches 8 bases. J was trimmed by 6 bases and V by 4 bases; bases with no gene match: 3. From germline, CDR1 is MGHDK and CDR2 SYGVNS. The CDR3 covers 13 residues. Written as DNA, the CDR3 is TGTGCCAGCAGTGCCCTAGCGGGTGATACGCAGTATTTT. Its protein is CASSALAGDTQYF.

In DNA, the CDR3 is TGCAGTGCTACCGACTACAGCTCCTACGAGCAGTACGTC. As protein: CSATDYSSYEQYV. The chain uses TRBV20-1 and TRBJ2-7; a possible D gene is TRBD2 (5 bases). The ends were cut back, 4 bases at V and 0 bases at J, with 10 bases in the middle. There are 13 residues in the CDR3. Looked up from germline, CDR1 is DFQATT and CDR2 is SNEGSKA (reference sequence).

Notes on this clonotype: A read error is possible here, since a much larger clone lies one base away. The chain carries TRBV11-1 and TRBJ1-3; TRBD1 is a possible D gene (5 bases). The CDR3 is made up of 16 amino acids. Germline CDR1 reads SGHAT; CDR2 reads FQDESV (reference sequence). V shed 1 base and J shed 7 bases, with 17 bases lying between them. CDR3 region: CASSLGVGVSWNTIYF. The CDR3 coding sequence is TGTGCCAGCAGCTTAGGGGTGGGGGTGTCATGGAACACCATATATTTT.

This clonotype has ten or more counts. V and J are TRBV19 and TRBJ2-3; D gene unclear. V lost 5 bases and J lost 6, with 12 bases in between. CDR1 is LNHDA, CDR2 SQIVND, per germline (reference sequence). The CDR3 has 13 amino acids. CDR3 nucleotides: TGTGCCAGTAGTGCGGATCTCAGGGATACGCAGTATTTT. The encoded protein is CASSADLRDTQYF.

This clonotype was counted ten times or more. This rearrangement joins TRBV7-8 to TRBJ2-1; 8 nucleotides agree with TRBD2. Trimming removed 2 bases from V and 4 bases from J; junction bases left unmatched: 7. This CDR3 spans 16 amino acids. The germline V gene has CDR1 SGHVS and CDR2 FQNEAQ. For the CDR3, the DNA is TGTGCCAGCAGCTTATTAGCGGGGAGTGCTTACAATGAGCAGTTCTTC. This codes for CASSLLAGSAYNEQFF.

The chain joins TRBV10-3 to TRBJ1-5; weak D call: TRBD1 (6 bases). CDR1 is ENHRY and CDR2 is SYGVKD in the germline V gene. The CDR3 has 15 amino acids. V lost 0 bases and J lost 6, with 12 bases in between. The CDR3: CAISESGGRSQPQHF. The CDR3 coding sequence is TGTGCCATCAGTGAGTCGGGGGGGCGGTCTCAGCCCCAGCATTTT.

This clonotype has just a few counts. The chain is built from TRBV4-1 and TRBJ2-7, with TRBD1 matching 12 bases. Trimming at V came to 3 bases and at J to 7 bases, leaving 7 bases not matched to a gene. CDR1 is MGHRA and CDR2 is YSYEKL in the germline V gene. The CDR3 is made up of 15 amino acids. CDR3 sequence: CASSQGGTGGGEQYF. CDR3 DNA sequence: TGCGCCAGCAGCCAGGGCGGGACAGGGGGCGGAGAGCAGTACTTC.

Comment on this clonotype: This sequence may be a read error, since a much larger clone differs from it by one base. J is TRBJ1-2 and V is TRBV9; 9 bases match TRBD1. This CDR3 is 16 amino acids long. The germline CDR1 and CDR2 sequences are SGDLS and YYNGEE. The V gene end was trimmed by 7 bases and the J gene end by 8 bases; junction bases not matched to a gene: 18. CDR3 bases: TGTGCCAGCCGCCCGAGGACAGGGGCGGTATCTGGAGGCTACACCTTC. The encoded protein is CASRPRTGAVSGGYTF.

This clonotype was counted many times. This rearrangement joins TRBV27 to TRBJ1-6; TRBD1 might be the D (5 bases). The ends were cut back, 2 bases at V and 9 bases at J, with 11 bases in the middle. The CDR3 length is 14 residues. The V gene's germline CDR1 is MNHEY and CDR2 SMNVEV (reference sequence). CDR3 amino acids: CASSLQGRVSPLHF. The CDR3 nucleotides read TGTGCCAGCAGTTTACAGGGAAGGGTTTCACCCCTCCACTTT.

Of note for this clonotype: Since the CDR3 does not end with the conserved phenylalanine or tryptophan, this likely comes from a read error. The chain couples TRBV12-3 or TRBV12-4 to TRBJ2-5; 8 bases match TRBD2. The CDR3 totals 12 residues. The V and J ends lost 6 bases and 5 bases, in that order; junction bases with no gene match: 2. In DNA, the CDR3 is TGTGCCAGCAGCCCGGGGGGGGAGACCCAGTACCTC. Translating it yields CASSPGGETQYL.

In the case of this clonotype: A read error may produce the germline difference seen at one junction end. The rearrangement links TRBV12-3 or TRBV12-4 to TRBJ2-1, with 7 bases identical to TRBD1. The CDR3 runs to 15 residues. CDR3 bases: TGTGCCGGCAGTTCCCCGGGACAGCATTACAATGAGCAGTTCTTC. Translated, it gives CAGSSPGQHYNEQFF.

This chain connects TRBV5-6 to TRBJ2-7; no reliable D call. Trimming shortened V by 3 bases and J by 0 bases, and 13 bases separated the two germline ends. The CDR3 has 15 amino acids. From germline, CDR1 is SGHDT and CDR2 YYEEEE. In nucleotides, the CDR3 is TGTGCCAGCAGCTGGTCGGCTACCTACTCCTACGAGCAGTACTTC. It is translated as CASSWSATYSYEQYF.

Note on this clonotype: A read error may produce the germline difference seen at one junction end. This chain uses TRBV20-1 with TRBJ2-1; D could derive from TRBD1 or TRBD2 (5 bases each). There are 12 residues in the CDR3. CDR1 DFQATT and CDR2 SNEGSKA come from the germline V gene (reference sequence). The chain's CDR3 is CTWGNAYNEQFF. DNA of the CDR3: TGTACGTGGGGGAATGCCTACAATGAGCAGTTCTTC.

The V call is TRBV24-1, the J call TRBJ2-1, with 8 positions matching TRBD2. The V segment lost 6 bases and the J segment 6 bases; nucleotides outside the gene matches: 9. Germline loops: CDR1 KGHDR, CDR2 SFDVKD. The CDR3 totals 15 residues. CDR3 DNA sequence: TGTGCCACCAGTAACCCCCGGGGGGGAAGCAATGAGCAGTTCTTC. Translating gives CATSNPRGGSNEQFF.

The chain has TRBV29-1 and TRBJ2-7; D might be TRBD1 or TRBD2, each matching 5 bases. This CDR3 is 13 amino acids long. V dropped 4 bases and J dropped 6 bases, with 16 bases sitting between them. Germline assignment: CDR1 SQVTM and CDR2 ANQGSEA. Here the CDR3 DNA reads TGCAGCGTTGCGCGTGACGGGGCGGGCGAGCAGTACTTC. Its translation is CSVARDGAGEQYF.

This clonotype was recorded many times. This chain connects TRBV5-4 to TRBJ2-7; D not certain. With 9 bases removed from V and 6 bases from J, the gap between germline ends came to 19 bases. This CDR3 has 13 residues. Germline CDR1 SGHNT, CDR2 YYREEE (reference sequence). The CDR3 sequence: CATQQQPSLEQYF. The CDR3 nucleotides are TGTGCCACCCAGCAACAACCTAGTCTCGAGCAGTACTTC.

This clonotype was seen a single time. The genes are TRBV7-9 and TRBJ2-7; TRBD1 aligns across 11 bases. J was trimmed by 4 bases and V by 5 bases; bases with no gene match: 4. This CDR3 has 14 amino acids. CDR1 and CDR2 (germline): SEHNR, FQNEAQ (reference sequence). The CDR3 DNA sequence: TGTGCCAGCAGCCACCGGGACAGGGGGTACGAGCAGTACTTC. Translated, it gives CASSHRDRGYEQYF.

This clonotype was counted at least ten times. The chain joins TRBV29-1 to TRBJ1-2; TRBD1 matches at 7 bases. Per the germline V gene, CDR1 is SQVTM and CDR2 is ANQGSEA. V lost 3 bases to trimming and J lost 4 bases; unmatched junction nucleotides: 8. This CDR3 has 14 residues. The CDR3 bases are TGCAGCGTTGATGGGGAGGGGGCAGTCTATGGCTACACCTTC. Translation: CSVDGEGAVYGYTF.